This T cell receptor (beta chain) stems from a study of cytomegalovirus exposure and HLA in healthy donors. Study-level information: Of over 350 genotyped donors, roughly 81% grouped in the Caucasian-associated ancestry cluster. Study-wide results and limits: Most subjects' HLA-A and HLA-B alleles were reportedly predicted from TCR beta sequences. High specificity and sensitivity for cytomegalovirus status were reported for the classifier.

Both 60 Vbeta primers and 13 Jbeta primers went into the PCR. The assay was immunoSEQ multiplex PCR, and TCRdb's table has in-frame clones only and misses some. The table lists about 130,000 clones, 75% to 85% of them singletons. Germline CDR1 SNHLY, CDR2 FYNNEI. The CDR3 contains 16 residues. The V gene end was trimmed by 3 bases and the J gene end by 4 bases; junction bases not matched to a gene: 7. Comment on this clone: Antigen specificity is unknown.

The V and J genes are TRBV2 and TRBJ2-2, with TRBD1 identical over 8 bases. The TCR was taken from a woman between 45 and 65 years old in good health and CMV-seropositive. The sequencing sample was made of PBMCs. In DNA form, the CDR3 reads TGTGCCAGCAGTGAGCTCGGACAGGGTGCCACCGGGGAGCTGTTTTTT. As protein: CASSELGQGATGELFF.